Presented here are 14 T cell receptor beta chains from one specimen sequenced in a study of blood T cell repertoires in COVID-19. Sequencing used immunoSEQ multiplex PCR; TCRdb keeps in-frame clones, though not all of them. This sample has about 220,000 clones, with approximately 80% found just once. Material: peripheral blood. Receptors originate from a middle-aged man who had recovered from COVID-19.

The rearrangement joins TRBV7-6 to TRBJ2-6; 7 nucleotides match TRBD1. CDR1 and CDR2 from the germline V gene are SGHVS and FNYEAQ. The CDR3 is 19 amino acids. V was pared by 1 base and J by 1 base, with 10 bases of the junction left unmatched. The CDR3: CASSLVPTGRFSGANVLTF. Here the CDR3 DNA reads TGTGCCAGCAGCTTAGTCCCGACAGGGAGATTTTCTGGGGCCAACGTCCTGACTTTC.

The chain carries TRBV11-2 and TRBJ2-7; 10 positions agree with TRBD2. V lost 5 bases to trimming and J lost 2 bases; unmatched junction nucleotides: 6. Germline V gives CDR1 SGHAT, CDR2 FQNNGV. The CDR3 spans 15 residues. The chain's CDR3 is CASSPSGRRAYEQYF. CDR3 DNA: TGTGCCAGCAGCCCTAGCGGGAGAAGGGCCTACGAGCAGTACTTC.

This clone showed up just a few times. The chain couples TRBV7-9 to TRBJ1-1; D unclear. Germline CDR1 reads SEHNR; CDR2 reads FQNEAQ (reference sequence). The CDR3 consists of 16 residues. Trimming shortened V by 1 base and J by 0 bases, and 12 bases separated the two germline ends. The CDR3 region is CASSLGFADMNTEAFF. In DNA form, the CDR3 reads TGTGCCAGCAGCTTAGGCTTTGCAGACATGAACACTGAAGCTTTCTTT.

The chain employs TRBV5-1 and TRBJ2-1; 7 bases align to TRBD1. The CDR3 runs 16 residues. The V and J ends lost 0 bases and 2 bases, in that order; junction bases with no gene match: 5. The germline V gene encodes CDR1 SGHRS and CDR2 YFSETQ. The CDR3, as DNA: TGCGCCAGCAGCTTGGGTAGGCAGGGGGCCTACAATGAGCAGTTCTTC. Protein product: CASSLGRQGAYNEQFF.

The rearrangement links TRBV2 to TRBJ2-1, with 11 bases matching TRBD2. V lost 2 bases and J lost 8; bases outside the gene matches: 2. The CDR3 totals 14 residues. Germline CDR1 is SNHLY and CDR2 is FYNNEI. CDR3 loop: CASSELLAGDEQFF. DNA for the CDR3: TGTGCCAGCAGTGAACTACTAGCGGGGGATGAGCAGTTCTTC. Looking up the rest from reference TRBV2 and TRBJ2-1 gives the full variable domain: EPEVTQTPSHQVTQMGQEVILRCVPISNHLYFYWYRQILGQKVEFLVSFYNNEISEKSEIFDDQFSVERPDGSNFTLKIRSTKLEDSAMYFCASSELLAGDEQFFGPGTRLTVL.

V and J are TRBV27 and TRBJ2-1; 9 bases fit TRBD2. This CDR3 comprises 15 residues. The germline V gene encodes CDR1 MNHEY and CDR2 SMNVEV (reference sequence). Trimming at V came to 2 bases and at J to 4 bases, leaving 3 bases not matched to a gene. CDR3: CASSLMRGGYNEQFF. DNA of the CDR3: TGTGCCAGCAGTTTAATGCGGGGGGGGTACAATGAGCAGTTCTTC.

The rearrangement links TRBV27 to TRBJ1-6; TRBD1 might be the D (6 bases). Germline loops: CDR1 MNHEY, CDR2 SMNVEV (reference sequence). This CDR3 region has 15 residues. The V and J ends lost 6 bases and 9 bases respectively, with 18 bases between them. The CDR3 here is CASRPNAGVGSPLHF. As DNA, the CDR3 is TGTGCCAGCAGACCCAACGCAGGGGTTGGTTCACCCCTCCACTTT.

The rearrangement joins TRBV5-1 to TRBJ2-4; D may be TRBD1 (5 bases). CDR1 and CDR2 (germline): SGHRS, YFSETQ. V gave up 0 bases and J gave up 10 bases, with 11 bases separating them. This CDR3 has 13 residues. This CDR3 reads CASSLAGSEIQYF. In DNA, the CDR3 is TGCGCCAGCAGCTTGGCAGGGTCCGAGATTCAGTACTTC.

The rearrangement uses TRBV11-2 and TRBJ1-3, with D maybe TRBD1 (6 bases). This CDR3 comprises 14 residues. Germline lookup yields CDR1 SGHAT and CDR2 FQNNGV. With 3 bases removed from V and 4 bases from J, the gap between germline ends came to 10 bases. The CDR3 coding sequence is TGTGCCAGCAGCTTCGGACAGTCAGGAAACACCATATATTTT. This codes for CASSFGQSGNTIYF.

This rearrangement joins TRBV13 to TRBJ2-5; D gene unclear. The CDR3 is 12 amino acids. CDR1 is PRHDT and CDR2 is FYEKMQ in the germline V gene (reference sequence). V dropped 5 bases and J dropped 4 bases, with 8 bases sitting between them. CDR3: CASSRQVETQYF. The CDR3 nucleotides read TGTGCCAGCAGCCGCCAGGTAGAGACCCAGTACTTC.

The V call is TRBV18, the J call TRBJ2-2, with D possibly matching TRBD1 (5 bases). From germline, CDR1 is KGHSH and CDR2 LQKENI. Trimming removed 3 bases at V and 5 bases at J, with 13 bases between. The length of the CDR3 is 15 residues. The CDR3 nucleotides are TGTGCCAGCTCACCGATGACAGTCAGTACCGGGGAGCTGTTTTTT. Translation: CASSPMTVSTGELFF.

This chain links TRBV5-1 with TRBJ1-1; 8 bases agree with TRBD1. V shed 4 bases, J shed 0 bases, and the junction held 2 bases outside the gene matches. Germline V gene sequence: CDR1 SGHRS, CDR2 YFSETQ. This CDR3 is 14 amino acids long. The CDR3 here is CASSEGQVNTEAFF. The CDR3 region has the DNA TGCGCCAGCAGCGAGGGACAGGTGAACACTGAAGCTTTCTTT.

The gene calls are TRBV6-2 or TRBV6-3 and TRBJ2-3; the match to TRBD2 covers 7 bases. This CDR3 contains 15 residues. CDR1 is MNHEY and CDR2 is SVGEGT in the germline V gene. Unmatched junction bases numbered 5, after V lost 2 bases and J lost 3 bases. The CDR3 sequence: CASSYVGGRTDTQYF. The CDR3 DNA follows: TGTGCCAGCAGTTACGTGGGAGGGAGGACAGATACGCAGTATTTT.

The V and J genes are TRBV10-3 and TRBJ1-2; tentative D call: TRBD1 (6 bases). The CDR3 length is 14 residues. The V end was cut by 4 bases, the J end by 0 bases, with 9 bases between. Germline lookup yields CDR1 ENHRY and CDR2 SYGVKD. CDR3 residues: CAISAGATNYGYTF. CDR3 nucleotide sequence: TGTGCCATCAGTGCAGGGGCCACTAACTATGGCTACACCTTC.